The 29 T cell receptor beta chains presented below share a single source sample, sequenced in a study of T-cell reconstitution after alpha-beta-depleted transplantation in children. The TCRbeta library was prepared with unique molecular identifiers. From the PCR reads, TCRdb called clonotypes with MiXCR, one entry per CDR3 protein. This sample yields around 440,000 distinct CDR3 sequences, of which about a sixth are seen a single time; under 30% belongs to the top ten. Sequencing used PBMCs, mostly from graft donor cells, obtained 360 days after TCRalphabeta/CD19-depleted stem cell transplant. The origin of the receptors is a boy less than two years old who had a stem cell transplant for Wiskott-Aldrich syndrome, so the T cells may come from the graft donor.

This clonotype was counted a few times. The chain links TRBV12-5 to TRBJ2-1, with TRBD1 as a possible D gene (5 bases). The CDR3 loop spans 16 amino acids. Trimming pared 1 base from V and 0 bases from J, leaving 10 bases between. The germline CDR1 and CDR2 sequences are LGHNT and FRNRAP. The CDR3 here is CASGLAQGSSYNEQFF. The CDR3, as DNA: TGTGCTAGTGGTTTGGCCCAGGGAAGCTCCTACAATGAGCAGTTCTTC.

CDR3 residues: CASSQDGLAGADNEQFF. CDR3 in DNA: TGCGCCAGCAGCCAAGATGGACTAGCGGGAGCCGACAATGAGCAGTTCTTC. This chain connects TRBV4-1 to TRBJ2-1, with 13 nucleotides matching TRBD2. This CDR3 spans 17 amino acids. Germline CDR1 MGHRA, CDR2 YSYEKL. The ends lost 0 bases at V and 5 bases at J; junction bases unmatched: 4.

This clonotype was observed a single time. The chain couples TRBV2 to TRBJ1-6; D remains unclear. Deletions cut 3 bases from V and 8 bases from J, with 17 bases between. Germline assignment: CDR1 SNHLY and CDR2 FYNNEI. CDR3 length: 16 residues. CDR3 in amino acids: CASSDGLVSPYSPLHF. The CDR3 nucleotides read TGTGCCAGCAGTGATGGGTTAGTCAGTCCCTATTCACCCCTCCACTTT.

This clonotype occurred many times. The rearrangement joins TRBV7-9 to TRBJ1-4; D is uncertain. The V gene lost 5 bases and the J gene lost 10 bases, with 14 bases spanning the gap. The V gene's germline CDR1 is SEHNR and CDR2 FQNEAQ (reference sequence). The CDR3 sequence is 13 residues long. DNA for the CDR3: TGTGCCAGCAGCCGAACGGACGGGGTAAAACTGTTTTTT. It yields the protein CASSRTDGVKLFF.

This rearrangement joins TRBV5-1 to TRBJ2-4, with D possibly TRBD1 on 5 matching bases. V lost 0 bases to trimming and J lost 1 base, with 14 bases between them. This CDR3 region has 17 residues. CDR1 and CDR2 from the germline V gene are SGHRS and YFSETQ. The CDR3 coding sequence is TGCGCCAGCAGCTTGGCAGGGTTGGGGTCGGCCAAAAACATTCAGTACTTC. This translates into CASSLAGLGSAKNIQYF. Filled out from reference TRBV5-1 and TRBJ2-4, the complete variable domain reads KAGVTQTPRYLIKTRGQQVTLSCSPISGHRSVSWYQQTPGQGLQFLFEYFSETQRNKGNFPGRFSGRQFSNSRSEMNVSTLELGDSALYLCASSLAGLGSAKNIQYFGAGTRLSVL.

There are a few counts of this clonotype. This CDR3 reads CATSDTHTTGHQETQYF. CDR3 DNA: TGTGCCACCAGTGATACCCACACTACAGGGCACCAAGAGACCCAGTACTTC. The chain couples TRBV24-1 to TRBJ2-5, with TRBD1 as a possible D gene (6 bases). CDR3 size: 17 residues. The V gene lost 3 bases and the J gene lost 0 bases, with 16 bases spanning the gap. Per germline, CDR1 KGHDR and CDR2 SFDVKD.

This clonotype was detected ten times or more. The chain combines TRBV29-1 with TRBJ2-5; 9 bases match TRBD2. The CDR3 is 16 amino acids. Unmatched junction bases numbered 11, after V lost 4 bases and J lost 2 bases. Germline CDR1 SQVTM, CDR2 ANQGSEA. CDR3 region: CSVGRRTSATQETQYF. The CDR3 DNA follows: TGCAGCGTTGGGAGGAGGACTAGCGCTACTCAAGAGACCCAGTACTTC.

This clonotype was seen a few times. The chain employs TRBV3-1 and TRBJ2-1; 7 bases agree with TRBD2. V gave up 1 base and J gave up 16 bases; unmatched junction bases: 4. The CDR3 is 11 residues long. Germline CDR1 LGHDT, CDR2 YNNKEL (reference sequence). CDR3 in DNA: TGTGCCAGCAGCCAAGGGACTAGAGGCTTCTTC. Translating it yields CASSQGTRGFF.

The chain is built from TRBV12-3 or TRBV12-4 and TRBJ2-5, with 7 bases that match TRBD2. V shed 5 bases, J shed 5 bases, and the junction held 2 bases outside the gene matches. The CDR3 contains 12 residues. In nucleotides, the CDR3 is TGTGCCAGCAGTCGGGACTATGAGACCCAGTACTTC. Protein sequence: CASSRDYETQYF.

This chain uses TRBV20-1 with TRBJ2-1, with 12 bases matching TRBD2. Trimming removed 3 bases from V and 12 bases from J; junction bases left unmatched: 6. The length of the CDR3 is 13 residues. CDR1 is DFQATT and CDR2 is SNEGSKA in the germline V gene (reference sequence). The CDR3 DNA reads as TGCAGTGCTAGGCTAGCGGGAGGGCCGCCGCAGTTCTTC. The encoded protein is CSARLAGGPPQFF.

This clonotype was recorded a few times. The rearrangement joins TRBV7-9 to TRBJ2-1; D unclear. The V end lost 2 bases, the J end lost 10 bases, and 6 bases lay between the germline ends. This CDR3 is 11 amino acids long. Germline V CDR1 and CDR2: SEHNR, FQNEAQ (reference sequence). The CDR3 region is CASSLYLEQFF. The CDR3 DNA follows: TGTGCCAGCAGCTTATACTTGGAGCAGTTCTTC.

There are many counts of this clonotype. The chain recombines TRBV7-9 with TRBJ1-3; D gene uncertain. Trimming cost V 1 base and J 3 bases, with 4 bases left between them. The CDR3 is 13 residues long. In germline, CDR1 is SEHNR, CDR2 FQNEAQ (reference sequence). The CDR3 DNA is TGTGCCAGCAGCTTAGGACTTGGAAACACCATATATTTT. Protein product: CASSLGLGNTIYF. The entire variable domain, with the rest obtained from reference TRBV7-9 and TRBJ1-3, is as follows: DTGVSQNPRHKITKRGQNVTFRCDPISEHNRLYWYRQTLGQGPEFLTYFQNEAQLEKSRLLSDRFSAERPKGSFSTLEIQRTEQGDSAMYLCASSLGLGNTIYFGEGSWLTVV.

There are many counts of this clonotype. The CDR3 nucleotides read TGTGCCAGCAGCCACAACCGTCTAGCGCTGACAGATACGCAGTATTTT. Residues: CASSHNRLALTDTQYF. The chain carries TRBV7-9 and TRBJ2-3; maybe TRBD2 (6 bases). V was cut by 5 bases and J by 3 bases, with 18 bases left in between. Germline V lookup: CDR1 SEHNR, CDR2 FQNEAQ (reference sequence). The CDR3 has 16 residues.

This clonotype was counted only a few times. The chain joins TRBV4-3 to TRBJ2-3; D is ambiguous. CDR1 and CDR2 from the germline V gene are LGHNA and YSLEER. The V and J ends lost 1 base and 6 bases respectively, with 11 bases between them. The CDR3 totals 14 residues. The CDR3 spells CASSQGHPFDTQYF. The CDR3 DNA reads TGCGCCAGCAGCCAAGGTCACCCCTTTGATACGCAGTATTTT.

J is TRBJ2-7 and V is TRBV20-1; TRBD2 matches at 7 bases. The CDR3 is made up of 13 amino acids. Germline V gives CDR1 DFQATT, CDR2 SNEGSKA (reference sequence). After removal of 4 bases from V and 5 bases from J, the junction contained 8 bases not matched to a gene. The CDR3 DNA sequence: TGCAGTGCTAATGGACTAGAGTTCGACGAGCAGTACTTC. Translating it yields CSANGLEFDEQYF.

The chain has TRBV7-2 and TRBJ2-5; 11 bases map to TRBD2. The CDR3 consists of 16 residues. The V segment lost 5 bases and the J segment 0 bases; nucleotides outside the gene matches: 5. Germline V CDR1 and CDR2: SGHTA, FQGNSA. The CDR3 region has the DNA TGTGCCAGCAGCCAGACACTAGCGGGGGACCAAGAGACCCAGTACTTC. The encoded protein is CASSQTLAGDQETQYF.

The V and J genes are TRBV11-2 and TRBJ2-7, with 10 bases fitting TRBD2. Germline lookup yields CDR1 SGHAT and CDR2 FQNNGV. The CDR3 has 16 residues. Trimming cost V 5 bases and J 4 bases; bases outside gene matches: 11. Here the CDR3 reads CASSLGSGRGSYEQYF. In DNA, the CDR3 is TGTGCCAGCAGCCTCGGGAGCGGGAGGGGTAGTTACGAGCAGTACTTC.

This chain connects TRBV29-1 to TRBJ2-7, with 11 bases aligning to TRBD2. Germline loops: CDR1 SQVTM, CDR2 ANQGSEA. V was clipped by 0 bases and J by 4 bases; unmatched bases: 5. The CDR3 extends over 15 amino acids. In nucleotides, the CDR3 is TGCAGCGTTGAAGATAGCGGGAGGGCGGGGTACGAGCAGTACTTC. Translated: CSVEDSGRAGYEQYF.

This clonotype was picked up one time. The chain employs TRBV19 and TRBJ2-2; TRBD2 aligns across 13 bases. CDR1 and CDR2 (germline): LNHDA, SQIVND (reference sequence). This CDR3 contains 16 residues. V shed 9 bases, J shed 6 bases, and the junction held 10 bases outside the gene matches. The CDR3, as DNA: TGTGCCAGCTCCCTCTGGACTAGCGGGAGTGCCGGGGAGCTGTTTTTT. It specifies CASSLWTSGSAGELFF.

V gene TRBV5-1 combines with J gene TRBJ2-3; D gene uncertain. CDR3 size: 15 residues. The germline V gene has CDR1 SGHRS and CDR2 YFSETQ. V was shortened by 4 bases and J by 4 bases, with 16 bases between the two germline ends. Here the CDR3 DNA reads TGCGCCAGCAGCCCCACCGTTGTGGCCGCAGATACGCAGTATTTT. Amino acid sequence: CASSPTVVAADTQYF.

The CDR3 sequence is CASSLSLPSNQPQHF. The CDR3 nucleotides read TGTGCCAGCAGTTTGTCTCTGCCTAGCAATCAGCCCCAGCATTTT. The rearrangement links TRBV28 to TRBJ1-5; D is uncertain. Trimming cost V 3 bases and J 0 bases, with 9 bases left between them. Germline V gene sequence: CDR1 MDHEN, CDR2 SYDVKM. The CDR3 runs to 15 residues.

The chain employs TRBV12-3 or TRBV12-4 and TRBJ2-1; TRBD2 agrees at 14 bases. J gave up 2 bases and V 11 bases, and 14 bases lay outside the gene matches. The CDR3 loop spans 18 amino acids. The CDR3 DNA reads TGTGCCTTCAGTTCGGGACTAGCGGGAGCTAAACCCTACAATGAGCAGTTCTTC. This sequence encodes CAFSSGLAGAKPYNEQFF.

This clonotype showed up just a few times. The rearrangement joins TRBV4-1 to TRBJ2-7; 10 bases align to TRBD1. The V gene's germline CDR1 is MGHRA and CDR2 YSYEKL. V gave up 1 base and J gave up 3 bases; unmatched junction bases: 6. This CDR3 has 16 amino acids. The CDR3: CASSQVVGTGDYEQYF. The CDR3 coding sequence is TGCGCCAGCAGCCAAGTTGTAGGGACAGGGGACTACGAGCAGTACTTC.

The V gene is TRBV24-1, the J gene TRBJ2-1; 7 bases are shared with TRBD1. The CDR3 totals 15 residues. Trimming took 0 bases from V and 4 from J; bases not matched to a gene: 2. Germline V CDR1 and CDR2: KGHDR, SFDVKD. The CDR3 loop is CATSDLTGAYNEQFF. For the CDR3, the DNA is TGTGCCACCAGTGATTTGACAGGGGCTTACAATGAGCAGTTCTTC.

The table lists this clonotype with a few counts. The CDR3 region has the DNA TGTGCCAGCAAGGAGCAGGCCCAGGCATCCACCGGGGAGCTGTTTTTT. This sequence encodes CASKEQAQASTGELFF. The J gene is TRBJ2-2, the V gene TRBV6-1; D ambiguous. V was cut by 7 bases and J by 4 bases, with 19 bases left in between. Germline values: CDR1 MNHNS, CDR2 SASEGT. This CDR3 region has 16 residues.

This chain uses TRBV12-3 or TRBV12-4 with TRBJ2-7, with D unclear. Between the trimmed V and J ends, which lost 7 bases and 5 bases, there was a span of 9 bases. There are 11 residues in the CDR3. DNA of the CDR3: TGTGCCAGCACCCCCGGCCACGAGCAGTACTTC. Residues: CASTPGHEQYF.

The rearrangement joins TRBV27 to TRBJ2-1; tentative D call: TRBD2 (6 bases). V was trimmed by 5 bases and J by 7 bases, leaving 12 bases between them. The CDR3 runs to 13 residues. In germline, CDR1 is MNHEY, CDR2 SMNVEV (reference sequence). In DNA, the CDR3 is TGTGCCAGCAGTGCGGGACTTAGGAATGAGCAGTTCTTC. Protein: CASSAGLRNEQFF.

This clonotype turned up a few times. The V and J genes are TRBV27 and TRBJ2-1; 8 bases agree with TRBD2. Germline CDR1 is MNHEY and CDR2 is SMNVEV (reference sequence). Trimming took 2 bases from V and 3 from J; bases not matched to a gene: 9. The CDR3 is 17 residues long. The CDR3 here is CASSLRFRGGVYNEQFF. CDR3 sequence (DNA): TGTGCCAGCAGTTTAAGGTTCCGGGGGGGCGTCTACAATGAGCAGTTCTTC.

This clonotype was detected many times. V is TRBV28 and J is TRBJ1-5, with 8 bases lining up with TRBD1. This CDR3 is 19 amino acids long. Trimming took 2 bases from V and 4 from J; bases not matched to a gene: 16. Germline V gene lookup returns CDR1 MDHEN and CDR2 SYDVKM. Here the CDR3 reads CASSLGTLGRDRINQPQHF. For the CDR3, the DNA is TGTGCCAGCAGTTTAGGCACCCTAGGACGGGACAGGATTAATCAGCCCCAGCATTTT.